The rows below give T cell receptor beta chains drawn from one sample of a study of shared clonotypes between healthy human individuals. Profiled with immunoSEQ multiplex PCR; TCRdb holds only in-frame clones, not every one. Of around 1,000,000 clones in the sample, roughly 80% were seen once. The material sequenced was memory CD4+ T cells from PBMCs. These receptors came from a man between 18 and 29 years old in good health. Some clones in this sample may be carry-over from other donors' samples. Each CDR3 is given with its conserved first and last residue. A clone size is listed for some rows: how often the clone was seen (once, few, many), or a class if it is expanded.

size: NA; V: TRBV4-3; J: TRBJ2-1; CDR3: CASSQGWTSGPNPIQYNEQFF
size: NA; V: TRBV27; J: TRBJ2-1; CDR3: CASSLSSYSGSYNEQFF
size: NA; V: TRBV7-9; J: TRBJ2-1; CDR3: CASSLLGQGFGWQFF
size: NA; V: TRBV5-1; J: TRBJ2-2; CDR3: CASRWGTDTGELFF
size: NA; V: TRBV28; J: TRBJ1-5; CDR3: CASTNRPGLGGNQPQHF
size: few; V: TRBV5-1; J: TRBJ2-5; CDR3: CASSSTTGGMLKTQYF
size: few; V: TRBV11-2; J: TRBJ1-2; CDR3: CASSFGSGGGYGYTF
size: NA; V: TRBV7-2; J: TRBJ1-5; CDR3: CASSLAGEGNQPQHF
size: NA; V: TRBV25-1; J: TRBJ2-2; CDR3: CASRTGGPTGELFF
size: NA; V: TRBV10-2; J: TRBJ2-7; CDR3: CASRGTSLSDEQYF
size: NA; V: TRBV6-1; J: TRBJ1-5; CDR3: CASSEVGNQPQHF
size: NA; V: TRBV5-8; J: TRBJ1-4; CDR3: CASSSTGATNEKLFF
size: NA; V: TRBV11-1; J: TRBJ1-2; CDR3: CASSNRQGGLNYGYTF
size: NA; V: TRBV7-8; J: TRBJ1-1; CDR3: CASSLDLTGPTEAFF
size: NA; V: TRBV29-1; J: TRBJ2-3; CDR3: CSGGADTQYF
size: many; V: TRBV27; J: TRBJ2-1; CDR3: CASSGEAGSYNEQFF
size: NA; V: TRBV5-1; J: TRBJ1-2; CDR3: CASSFTGDYGYTF
size: NA; V: TRBV9; J: TRBJ2-7; CDR3: CASSPQVAGGSYEQYF
size: NA; V: TRBV28; J: TRBJ1-5; CDR3: CASSFGGGGQPQHF
size: NA; V: TRBV19; J: TRBJ2-1; CDR3: CASSFGTSNEQFF
size: NA; V: TRBV5-1; J: TRBJ2-5; CDR3: CASSRTEQETQYF
size: NA; V: TRBV19; J: TRBJ1-2; CDR3: CASSPATGFYGYTF
size: NA; V: TRBV27; J: TRBJ2-7; CDR3: CASSFNWGSGRPKSYEQYF
size: few; V: TRBV29-1; J: TRBJ1-5; CDR3: CSVEEGGEPQHF
size: NA; V: TRBV9; J: TRBJ2-5; CDR3: CASSATSGRGETQYF
size: once; V: TRBV11-1; J: TRBJ2-7; CDR3: CASSPRGRASYEQYF
size: NA; V: TRBV25-1; J: TRBJ2-2; CDR3: CASSEWTSGRGTGELFF
size: NA; V: TRBV7-3; J: TRBJ2-7; CDR3: CASTFGRTGDYEQYF
size: once; V: TRBV13; J: TRBJ2-3; CDR3: CASSYPTEDTQYF
size: NA; V: TRBV7-9; J: TRBJ2-2; CDR3: CASSLGRQNTGELFF
size: NA; V: TRBV28; J: TRBJ2-7; CDR3: CASSSGQWNAYF
size: once; V: TRBV2; J: TRBJ2-7; CDR3: CASSQDSFGSYEQYF
size: NA; V: TRBV6-1; J: TRBJ2-7; CDR3: CASSVRLAGDEQYF
size: NA; V: TRBV28; J: TRBJ1-5; CDR3: CASIGGASYQPQHF
size: NA; V: TRBV28; J: TRBJ2-5; CDR3: CASSVATSGRETQYF
size: NA; V: TRBV7-8; J: TRBJ2-5; CDR3: CASSKAGTGWETQYF
size: NA; V: TRBV28; J: TRBJ2-2; CDR3: CASWNYRGRTTGELFF
size: NA; V: TRBV18; J: TRBJ2-2; CDR3: CASSPLRELYTGELFF
size: NA; V: TRBV7-9; J: TRBJ1-3; CDR3: CASSFGNTIYF
size: NA; V: TRBV7-3; J: TRBJ2-1; CDR3: CASSIGTSAAYNEQFF
size: NA; V: TRBV5-4; J: TRBJ2-1; CDR3: CASSLGSGGYNEQFF
size: NA; V: TRBV6-5; J: TRBJ2-1; CDR3: CASGNNEQFF
size: few; V: TRBV28; J: TRBJ2-7; CDR3: CASSSFGTGGLGSYEQYF
size: NA; V: TRBV11-1; J: TRBJ2-6; CDR3: CASTLDGTGGFGANVLTF
size: NA; V: TRBV7-9; J: TRBJ2-7; CDR3: CASSGGLAGVTEQYF
size: NA; V: TRBV4-2; J: TRBJ2-3; CDR3: CASSHHRDRSYTDTQYF
size: NA; V: TRBV5-1; J: TRBJ2-7; CDR3: CASSLEGLAGAYEQYF
size: NA; V: TRBV11-2; J: TRBJ2-1; CDR3: CASSLDLGNEQFF
size: NA; V: TRBV2; J: TRBJ2-1; CDR3: CASSVGGTSVGNEQFF
size: NA; V: TRBV6-1; J: TRBJ1-2; CDR3: CASRNLFGAVYGYTF
size: NA; V: TRBV28; J: TRBJ2-7; CDR3: CASILPLGQIYEQYF
size: once; V: TRBV15; J: TRBJ1-1; CDR3: CATSRGTKISGSAFF
size: few; V: TRBV7-2; J: TRBJ2-5; CDR3: CASSSSGTSILRVETQYF
size: NA; V: TRBV7-3; J: TRBJ2-3; CDR3: CASSRPGDTQYF
size: once; V: TRBV5-1; J: TRBJ2-7; CDR3: CARGTGGLEQYF
size: NA; V: TRBV29-1; J: TRBJ2-3; CDR3: CSVRLRHTDTQYF
size: NA; V: TRBV19; J: TRBJ2-7; CDR3: CASSMEGNEQYF
size: NA; V: TRBV28; J: TRBJ2-7; CDR3: CASSLTGVAYEQYF
size: NA; V: TRBV4-2; J: TRBJ2-3; CDR3: CASSQDPGLTAGDTQYF